Sequencing of this T cell receptor beta chain was carried out in a study of CD8 T cells in Susac syndrome. With random hexamers, reverse transcription was performed on roughly 0.5 to 1 ug of RNA. TCRdb reprocessed the immunoSEQ multiplex PCR reads via MiXCR and lists one record per CDR3 protein. The table includes roughly 25,000 distinct CDR3 sequences, just over 90% detected once. The germline V gene has CDR1 SGHRS and CDR2 YFSETQ. The CDR3 loop spans 16 amino acids. After removal of 0 bases from V and 4 bases from J, the junction contained 5 bases not matched to a gene. Material for sequencing was CD8+ T cells from PBMCs. The V gene is TRBV5-1, the J gene TRBJ2-1; the match to TRBD2 covers 9 bases. The TCR was taken from a human donor with Susac syndrome. CDR3 in DNA: TGCGCCAGCAGCTTGGCTATAAGCGGGGGGTACAATGAGCAGTTCTTC. Its translation: CASSLAISGGYNEQFF.